The clone carrying this TCR beta chain came up a few times. The target antigen is unknown. CD4+ naive, central memory, regulatory and stem cell-like memory cells were sorted via CD45RO/CCR7/CD25/CD127/CD95/CD27. Reverse transcription of all isolated RNA meant that expressed TCRB transcripts were sequenced. Measured with immunoSEQ multiplex PCR; TCRdb has only the in-frame clones, and not every one. There are 200,000 to 300,000 clones in the sample; around 65% occur only once, and 0.053% lies in the top ten. V lost 10 bases to trimming and J lost 0 bases; unmatched junction nucleotides: 8. Germline values: CDR1 MNHEY, CDR2 SVGAGI. The CDR3 is 15 residues long. This record belongs to a study of beta chain features in type 1 diabetes. Study context: Healthy donors and patients had similar age, gender and cell yields. Study observations and caveats: For Type 1 diabetes patients, all four CD4+ subsets carried TCRB CDR3s that were moderately but significantly shorter.

Sequenced input: naive CD4+ T cells from blood. This clonotype originated in a man aged 25 to 40 in good health. V usage is TRBV6-5 and J usage is TRBJ1-5; 8 nucleotides match TRBD1. Here the CDR3 DNA reads TGTGCCACCCGACGGACAGGGAATAGCAATCAGCCCCAGCATTTT. This encodes CATRRTGNSNQPQHF.